What follows is one T cell receptor (beta chain) and its context. Sequenced by immunoSEQ multiplex PCR; TCRdb stores in-frame clones only, minus some. The data hold some 1,100,000 clones, with approximately 80% observed a single time. The sample originates from a study of shared clonotypes between healthy human individuals. Healthy and HIV-negative, the adult donors had no recent acute infections or vaccinations. V lost 0 bases, J lost 2 bases, and 11 bases lay in between. Germline V gene sequence: CDR1 GTSNPN, CDR2 SVGIG (reference sequence). This CDR3 comprises 15 residues. Sequenced input: memory CD4+ T cells from PBMCs. The sample's subset: CD45RA-negative fraction. The chain links TRBV30 to TRBJ1-5; D is unclear. This TCR was sampled from a man between 18 and 29 years old in good health. Some clones in this sample may be carry-over from other donors' samples. The CDR3 region is CAWSVRSGGNQPQHF. The CDR3 DNA follows: TGTGCCTGGAGTGTACGTTCTGGTGGCAATCAGCCCCAGCATTTT.